This entry lists 26 T cell receptor beta chains sequenced from one sample in a study of response to subunit inactivated influenza vaccine. Each CDR3 protein gets one entry after TCRdb re-called the RT-PCR reads with MiXCR. The data contain over 450,000 distinct CDR3 sequences, approximately 13% of them singletons. This material consisted of PBMCs from blood, taken around seven weeks after vaccination. These receptors were taken from a man aged 50 to 60 who received an inactivated influenza vaccine.

This clonotype has only a few counts. The J gene is TRBJ2-1, the V gene TRBV4-2; D is possibly TRBD1 or TRBD2 (5 bases each). The CDR3 covers 13 residues. CDR1 LGHNA and CDR2 YNFKEQ come from the germline V gene. The germline V and J ends were trimmed by 4 bases and 6 bases, with 10 bases remaining between them. CDR3 in amino acids: CASSLGTFNEQFF. CDR3 sequence (DNA): TGTGCCAGCAGCCTAGGGACCTTCAATGAGCAGTTCTTC.

This clonotype came up a few times. This rearrangement joins TRBV29-1 to TRBJ2-7; D gene unclear. CDR3 size: 11 residues. From germline, CDR1 is SQVTM and CDR2 ANQGSEA. The V end was cut by 0 bases, the J end by 3 bases, with 3 bases between. The CDR3 reads CSVEEFYEQYF. Written as DNA, the CDR3 is TGCAGCGTTGAAGAATTCTACGAGCAGTACTTC.

This clonotype came up many times. The J gene is TRBJ2-1, the V gene TRBV29-1; possible D gene TRBD1, 6 bases. The CDR3 totals 13 residues. CDR1 and CDR2 (germline): SQVTM, ANQGSEA. The V end lost 6 bases, the J end lost 6 bases, and 15 bases lay between the germline ends. This CDR3 reads CSVGTRSRNEQFF. The CDR3 DNA reads TGCAGCGTGGGGACACGCTCCCGCAATGAGCAGTTCTTC.

This clonotype was seen a few times. The gene calls are TRBV9 and TRBJ2-1, with D tentatively TRBD2 (6 bases). The V end lost 4 bases, the J end lost 4 bases, and 15 bases lay between the germline ends. CDR3 length: 15 amino acids. The germline CDR1 and CDR2 sequences are SGDLS and YYNGEE. The DNA for the CDR3 is TGTGCCAGCAGCCCTCGACTAGGAGGGTACAATGAGCAGTTCTTC. Translation: CASSPRLGGYNEQFF.

The chain couples TRBV10-3 to TRBJ1-5; no firm D call. The V end lost 2 bases, the J end lost 3 bases, and 8 bases lay between the germline ends. CDR1 is ENHRY and CDR2 is SYGVKD in the germline V gene. The CDR3 runs to 14 residues. Here the CDR3 reads CAISETRVNQPQHF. CDR3 nucleotides: TGTGCCATCAGTGAGACACGGGTCAATCAGCCCCAGCATTTT.

The sample holds many counts of this clonotype. The CDR3 nucleotides are TGTGCCACCATGGACGGGACCTACGAGCAGTACTTC. It codes for CATMDGTYEQYF. The gene calls are TRBV10-3 and TRBJ2-7; D might be TRBD2 (5 bases). V gave up 10 bases and J gave up 2 bases, with 12 bases separating them. This CDR3 is built from 12 residues. CDR1 and CDR2 (germline): ENHRY, SYGVKD.

This clonotype was observed a handful of times. This chain joins TRBV4-2 and TRBJ2-5, with D unresolved. Germline V gives CDR1 LGHNA, CDR2 YNFKEQ. The V end lost 0 bases, the J end lost 5 bases, and 13 bases lay between the germline ends. This CDR3 has 15 amino acids. The CDR3 DNA reads as TGTGCCAGCAGCCAAGACCGAAGAGGTTCCGAGACCCAGTACTTC. Its protein is CASSQDRRGSETQYF.

The genes are TRBV4-1 and TRBJ2-2; weak D call: TRBD1 (5 bases). The CDR3 is 15 amino acids. Germline lookup yields CDR1 MGHRA and CDR2 YSYEKL. V lost 5 bases, J lost 0 bases, and 10 bases lay in between. The CDR3 nucleotides read TGCGCCAGCAGCATAGGGGCTGCGAACACCGGGGAGCTGTTTTTT. This codes for CASSIGAANTGELFF.

This clonotype appeared a few times. The DNA for the CDR3 is TGTGCCAGCAGCCCCGACACGAGCATTCAGTACTTC. Amino acids: CASSPDTSIQYF. The V call is TRBV7-9, the J call TRBJ2-4; unclear D gene. With 5 bases removed from V and 9 bases from J, the gap between germline ends came to 11 bases. This CDR3 has 12 residues. The germline V gene has CDR1 SEHNR and CDR2 FQNEAQ (reference sequence).

There are a few counts of this clonotype. The gene calls are TRBV6-2 or TRBV6-3 and TRBJ2-7; D is possibly TRBD1 (6 bases). Deletions cut 5 bases from V and 2 bases from J, with 10 bases between. The germline V gene has CDR1 MNHEY and CDR2 SVGEGT. CDR3 length equals 13 residues. The CDR3 loop is CASSRQEPYEQYF. Here the CDR3 DNA reads TGTGCCAGCAGTAGACAGGAGCCCTACGAGCAGTACTTC.

There are many counts of this clonotype. The CDR3: CASSYSGQAGEQYF. CDR3 bases: TGTGCCAGCAGTTACTCGGGGCAGGCGGGCGAGCAGTACTTC. V gene TRBV6-2 or TRBV6-3 combines with J gene TRBJ2-7, with D perhaps being TRBD1 or TRBD2 (5 bases each). This CDR3 has 14 amino acids. The germline V gene encodes CDR1 MNHEY and CDR2 SVGEGT. V was cut by 0 bases and J by 6 bases, with 12 bases left in between.

This chain links TRBV6-1 with TRBJ2-7; the match to TRBD1 covers 7 bases. V lost 7 bases, J lost 0 bases, and 12 bases stayed unmatched. The CDR3 spans 16 residues. The germline gives CDR1 MNHNS, CDR2 SASEGT. CDR3 protein: CASTSPRTGNSYEQYF. CDR3 in DNA: TGTGCCAGCACGAGTCCTCGGACAGGCAACTCCTACGAGCAGTACTTC.

This clonotype came up a few times. The V gene is TRBV27, the J gene TRBJ2-7; 7 positions agree with TRBD1. The J segment lost 1 base and the V segment lost 1 base, leaving 4 bases of the junction unmatched. CDR1 and CDR2 (germline): MNHEY, SMNVEV (reference sequence). The CDR3 sequence is 15 residues long. The DNA of the CDR3 is TGTGCCAGCAGTTTATTAGGGACAGTATCCTACGAGCAGTACTTC. The encoded protein is CASSLLGTVSYEQYF.

This clonotype came up a few times. This rearrangement joins TRBV6-5 to TRBJ2-2; D is unclear. CDR3 length: 14 amino acids. Deletions cut 4 bases from V and 5 bases from J, with 11 bases between. Germline loops: CDR1 MNHEY, CDR2 SVGAGI. In nucleotides, the CDR3 is TGTGCCAGCAGTTCCTTCCAAGGGACCGGGGAGCTGTTTTTT. Amino acid sequence: CASSSFQGTGELFF.

This chain links TRBV28 with TRBJ1-5; D not resolved. Germline CDR1 is MDHEN and CDR2 is SYDVKM. This CDR3 has 13 amino acids. V lost 10 bases, J lost 0 bases, and 10 bases lay in between. The CDR3 is CATQVYSNQPQHF. CDR3 in DNA: TGTGCCACCCAGGTATATAGCAATCAGCCCCAGCATTTT.

The table lists this clonotype with a few counts. This sequence joins TRBV18 and TRBJ2-1; D is unclear. The CDR3 is made up of 12 amino acids. CDR1 and CDR2 (germline): KGHSH, LQKENI. V was pared by 2 bases and J by 8 bases, with 7 bases between. The CDR3 DNA is TGTGCCAGCTCACCAACTGTAGATGAGCAGTTCTTC. As protein: CASSPTVDEQFF.

This clonotype came up a few times. The rearrangement links TRBV5-1 to TRBJ2-1; D ambiguous. This CDR3 is 16 amino acids long. Per the germline V gene, CDR1 is SGHRS and CDR2 is YFSETQ. Deletions cut 3 bases from V and 2 bases from J, with 15 bases between. Here the CDR3 reads CASSSRLGSPYNEQFF. CDR3 in DNA: TGCGCCAGCAGCTCCCGACTTGGGTCCCCCTACAATGAGCAGTTCTTC.

This clonotype was seen repeatedly, ten times or more. The chain carries TRBV2 and TRBJ2-1; D not resolved. V lost 5 bases and J lost 10, with 12 bases in between. The CDR3 is made up of 12 amino acids. CDR1 and CDR2 (germline): SNHLY, FYNNEI. CDR3: CASSLEAREQFF. Written as DNA, the CDR3 is TGTGCCAGCAGTCTCGAAGCGAGAGAGCAGTTCTTC.

This clonotype was picked up a small number of times. This chain links TRBV20-1 with TRBJ2-7; 7 bases align to TRBD2. Trimming cost V 3 bases and J 0 bases; bases outside gene matches: 14. The V gene's germline CDR1 is DFQATT and CDR2 SNEGSKA (reference sequence). The CDR3 is 17 residues long. As DNA, the CDR3 is TGCAGTGCTAGTCCACCCCATGGGCTAGCGGCCTCCTACGAGCAGTACTTC. Protein: CSASPPHGLAASYEQYF.

V and J are TRBV10-3 and TRBJ2-7; 8 nucleotides line up with TRBD2. The J segment lost 0 bases and the V segment lost 6 bases, leaving 13 bases of the junction unmatched. The CDR3 length is 17 residues. Germline CDR1 is ENHRY and CDR2 is SYGVKD. CDR3 nucleotides: TGTGCCATCAGACCGGACGGGCGGGGGGCCCACTCCTACGAGCAGTACTTC. Amino acids: CAIRPDGRGAHSYEQYF.

This clonotype showed up many times. The rearrangement links TRBV20-1 to TRBJ2-3; D is unresolved. Trimming removed 7 bases at V and 2 bases at J, with 19 bases between. This CDR3 is built from 15 residues. Germline lookup yields CDR1 DFQATT and CDR2 SNEGSKA (reference sequence). CDR3 coding DNA: TGCAGTGTTCCAAGACTGGGCCTAAACACAGATACGCAGTATTTT. Its protein product is CSVPRLGLNTDTQYF.

This clonotype was recorded at least ten times. Here the CDR3 reads CASGTATYEQYF. The CDR3 region has the DNA TGTGCCAGCGGGACAGCCACCTACGAGCAGTACTTC. V is TRBV7-9 and J is TRBJ2-7, with 7 bases matching TRBD1. The junction had 3 bases not matched to a gene; V was cut back by 8 bases and J by 2 bases. This CDR3 is built from 12 residues. Per the germline V gene, CDR1 is SEHNR and CDR2 is FQNEAQ (reference sequence).

The sample holds many counts of this clonotype. The chain couples TRBV28 to TRBJ2-5; D gene unclear. The germline V gene encodes CDR1 MDHEN and CDR2 SYDVKM. The CDR3 covers 13 residues. Trimming cost V 4 bases and J 9 bases, with 15 bases left between them. CDR3 in amino acids: CASSSPLGVAQYF. The CDR3 DNA follows: TGTGCCAGCAGTTCCCCCCTTGGGGTGGCCCAGTACTTC.

The chain recombines TRBV11-1 with TRBJ2-2; D is possibly TRBD2 (7 bases). Germline assignment: CDR1 SGHAT and CDR2 FQDESV (reference sequence). V lost 6 bases and J 6 bases, leaving 26 bases between the germline ends. The CDR3 spans 18 residues. The CDR3 coding sequence is TGTGCCAGCAGGATCCCTAGCGGAGGGTCTAACAGGGCCGGGGAGCTGTTTTTT. It translates to CASRIPSGGSNRAGELFF.

The chain uses TRBV12-3 or TRBV12-4 and TRBJ1-4; the D gene is possibly TRBD1 (6 bases). This CDR3 is 12 amino acids long. V was trimmed by 5 bases and J by 8 bases, leaving 9 bases between them. CDR3 in DNA: TGTGCCAGCAGTCCAGGGGTCGAAAAACTGTTTTTT. Translation: CASSPGVEKLFF.

This clonotype was seen a handful of times. V usage is TRBV30 and J usage is TRBJ2-1, with D possibly being TRBD1 or TRBD2 (5 bases each). V shed 2 bases and J shed 9 bases, with 8 bases lying between them. Germline CDR1 reads GTSNPN; CDR2 reads SVGIG (reference sequence). The length of the CDR3 is 11 residues. CDR3 sequence: CAWSLGVEQFF. CDR3 nucleotide sequence: TGTGCCTGGAGTTTGGGGGTTGAGCAGTTCTTC.